The rows below give T cell receptor beta chains drawn from one sample of a study of blood T cell repertoires in COVID-19. Using immunoSEQ multiplex PCR, the repertoire was profiled, and TCRdb retains in-frame clones only, with some absent. Altogether roughly 250,000 clones are present, around 89% being singletons, with the ten largest covering about 4%. Sequenced: peripheral blood. These receptors were taken from a woman aged 40 to 49 with acute or convalescent COVID-19. Both conserved end residues are trimmed from each CDR3. The order of the fields is V gene, J gene, CDR3 length, CDR3 protein.

v_call: TRBV4-1; j_call: TRBJ1-1; cdr3_length: 13; cdr3_aa: ASSLIQGTNTEAF
v_call: TRBV30; j_call: TRBJ1-1; cdr3_length: 10; cdr3_aa: AGNRQNTEAF
v_call: TRBV19; j_call: TRBJ1-5; cdr3_length: 12; cdr3_aa: ASSAGTGSQPQH
v_call: TRBV11-2; j_call: TRBJ2-1; cdr3_length: 13; cdr3_aa: ASSSDPAGGGEQF
v_call: TRBV5-6; j_call: TRBJ1-2; cdr3_length: 14; cdr3_aa: ASSLRGFGPFYGYT
v_call: TRBV21-1; j_call: TRBJ2-3; cdr3_length: 14; cdr3_aa: ASSKASYRSGDTQY
v_call: TRBV30; j_call: TRBJ1-2; cdr3_length: 13; cdr3_aa: AWSATRGGAHGYT
v_call: TRBV24-1; j_call: TRBJ2-3; cdr3_length: 12; cdr3_aa: ATSESGTSDTQY
v_call: TRBV5-1; j_call: TRBJ1-1; cdr3_length: 16; cdr3_aa: ASSLEGRGVFMNTEAF
v_call: TRBV2; j_call: TRBJ1-1; cdr3_length: 10; cdr3_aa: ASSPRGTEAF
v_call: TRBV25-1; j_call: TRBJ1-6; cdr3_length: 13; cdr3_aa: ASSDGRGGNSPLH
v_call: TRBV6-4; j_call: TRBJ2-2; cdr3_length: 14; cdr3_aa: ASAPLAGAVTGELF
v_call: TRBV6-1; j_call: TRBJ1-3; cdr3_length: 12; cdr3_aa: ASSEAGKGDTIY
v_call: TRBV2; j_call: TRBJ2-3; cdr3_length: 12; cdr3_aa: ASGQGRNSDTQY
v_call: TRBV7-6; j_call: TRBJ2-3; cdr3_length: 17; cdr3_aa: ASSLDLRGRGVPTDTQY
v_call: TRBV14; j_call: TRBJ2-2; cdr3_length: 14; cdr3_aa: ASSSDRGLGTGELF
v_call: TRBV5-1; j_call: TRBJ2-1; cdr3_length: 12; cdr3_aa: ASSYSGDDGEQF
v_call: TRBV24-1; j_call: TRBJ2-5; cdr3_length: 15; cdr3_aa: ATSDLLTDRGTETQY
v_call: TRBV29-1; j_call: TRBJ2-3; cdr3_length: 12; cdr3_aa: SVQRGTRTDTQY
v_call: TRBV2; j_call: TRBJ2-5; cdr3_length: 11; cdr3_aa: ASGDGQIETQY
v_call: TRBV7-2; j_call: TRBJ1-5; cdr3_length: 13; cdr3_aa: ASSSQGATNQPQH
v_call: TRBV4-1; j_call: TRBJ1-3; cdr3_length: 13; cdr3_aa: ASSPFAPTGNTIY
v_call: TRBV2; j_call: TRBJ1-5; cdr3_length: 13; cdr3_aa: ASRVGTGRTQPQH